This TCR beta chain was recorded in a study of blood T cell repertoires in COVID-19. In the study overall: The analysed material was cDNA or gDNA that came from T cells, B-cell-depleted T cells, or PBMCs.

Germline trimming cut 7 bases from V and 3 bases from J; bases unmatched to any gene: 2. CDR3 length equals 13 residues. Germline V gene lookup returns CDR1 KGHDR and CDR2 SFDVKD. Data came from immunoSEQ multiplex PCR; TCRdb stores just in-frame clones and leaves some out. The sample has 90,000 to 100,000 clones, around 81% seen once. The rearrangement uses TRBV24-1 and TRBJ1-2; 9 nucleotides match TRBD1. Sequenced material: peripheral blood. This receptor was taken from a man aged 60 to 75 with acute or convalescent COVID-19. For the CDR3, the DNA is TGTGCCACCAGACAGGGGGCCGACTATGGCTACACCTTC. Amino acids: CATRQGADYGYTF.